This TCR beta chain was found in a study of blood T cell repertoires in COVID-19. Clones were read by immunoSEQ multiplex PCR, and TCRdb kept only the in-frame ones, dropping some. The sample includes 250,000 to 350,000 clones, approximately 91% seen only once; the top ten take about 12%. The CDR3 contains 16 residues. V dropped 2 bases and J dropped 3; count of bases not matched to a gene: 5. Germline CDR1 MNHNS, CDR2 SASEGT. This receptor was identified in a woman aged 60-70 years with acute or convalescent COVID-19. The chain uses TRBV6-1 and TRBJ2-2, with TRBD2 identical over 8 bases. Sequencing was done on a sample of peripheral blood. CDR3 bases: TGTGCCAGCAGTGAACTACGGGGGGGTGACACCGGGGAGCTGTTTTTT. It specifies CASSELRGGDTGELFF.